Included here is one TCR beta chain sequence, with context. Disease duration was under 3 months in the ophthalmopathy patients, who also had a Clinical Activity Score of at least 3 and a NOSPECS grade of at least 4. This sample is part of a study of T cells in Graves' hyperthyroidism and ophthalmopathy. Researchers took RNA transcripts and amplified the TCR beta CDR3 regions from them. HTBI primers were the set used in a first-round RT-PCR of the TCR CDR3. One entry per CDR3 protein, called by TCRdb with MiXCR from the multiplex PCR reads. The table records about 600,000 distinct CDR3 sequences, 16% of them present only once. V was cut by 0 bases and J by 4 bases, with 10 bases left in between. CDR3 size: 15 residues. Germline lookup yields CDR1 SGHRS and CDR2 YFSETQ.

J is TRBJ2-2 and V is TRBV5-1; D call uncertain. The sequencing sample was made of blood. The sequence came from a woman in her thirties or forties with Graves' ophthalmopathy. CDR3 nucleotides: TGCGCCAGCAGCTTGGACCCACTACTCACCGGGGAGCTGTTTTTT. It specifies CASSLDPLLTGELFF.